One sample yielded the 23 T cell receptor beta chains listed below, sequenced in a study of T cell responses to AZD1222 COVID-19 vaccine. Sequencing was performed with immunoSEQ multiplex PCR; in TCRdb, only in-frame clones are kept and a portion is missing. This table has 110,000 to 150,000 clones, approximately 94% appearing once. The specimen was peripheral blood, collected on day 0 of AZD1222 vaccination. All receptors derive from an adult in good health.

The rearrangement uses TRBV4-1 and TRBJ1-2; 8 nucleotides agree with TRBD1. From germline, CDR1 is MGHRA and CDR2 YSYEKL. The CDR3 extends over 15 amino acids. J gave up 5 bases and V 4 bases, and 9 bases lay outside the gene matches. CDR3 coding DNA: TGCGCCAGCAGCCCCCAACCGGGACAGGATTATGGCTACACCTTC. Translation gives CASSPQPGQDYGYTF.

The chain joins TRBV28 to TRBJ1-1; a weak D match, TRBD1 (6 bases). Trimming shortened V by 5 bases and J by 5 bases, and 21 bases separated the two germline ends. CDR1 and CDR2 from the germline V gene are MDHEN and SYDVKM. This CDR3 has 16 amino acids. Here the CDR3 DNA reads TGTGCCAGCAGTCCCCGGGGGGCTCAGGGAAAAACTGAAGCTTTCTTT. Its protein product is CASSPRGAQGKTEAFF.

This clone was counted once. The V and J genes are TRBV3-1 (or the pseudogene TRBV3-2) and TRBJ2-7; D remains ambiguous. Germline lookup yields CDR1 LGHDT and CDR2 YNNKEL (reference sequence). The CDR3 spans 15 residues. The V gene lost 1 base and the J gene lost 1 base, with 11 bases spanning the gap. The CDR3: CASSQVVSGSYEQYF. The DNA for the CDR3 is TGTGCCAGCAGCCAAGTGGTCTCCGGATCCTACGAGCAGTACTTC.

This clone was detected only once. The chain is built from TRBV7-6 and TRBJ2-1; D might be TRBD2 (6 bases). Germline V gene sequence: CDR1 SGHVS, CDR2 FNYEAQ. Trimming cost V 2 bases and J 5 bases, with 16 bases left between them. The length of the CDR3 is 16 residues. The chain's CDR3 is CASSLTSAGINNEQFF. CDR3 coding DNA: TGTGCCAGCAGCTTAACTAGTGCGGGGATTAACAATGAGCAGTTCTTC.

The DNA of the CDR3 is TGTGCCAGCAGTGTATCGGGGGGGATAGACTATGGCTACACCTTC. This codes for CASSVSGGIDYGYTF. This chain links TRBV2 with TRBJ1-2; D may be TRBD1 (5 bases). The germline gives CDR1 SNHLY, CDR2 FYNNEI. Trimming took off 4 bases at V and 3 bases at J, with 15 bases between the two ends. There are 15 residues in the CDR3. The full variable domain, with the rest looked up from reference TRBV2 and TRBJ1-2, is EPEVTQTPSHQVTQMGQEVILRCVPISNHLYFYWYRQILGQKVEFLVSFYNNEISEKSEIFDDQFSVERPDGSNFTLKIRSTKLEDSAMYFCASSVSGGIDYGYTFGSGTRLTVV.

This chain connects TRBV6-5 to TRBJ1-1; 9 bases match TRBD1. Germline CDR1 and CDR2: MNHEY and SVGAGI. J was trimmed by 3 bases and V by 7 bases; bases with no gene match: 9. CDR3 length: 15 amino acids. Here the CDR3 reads CASKINRGLDTEAFF. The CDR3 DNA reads TGTGCCAGCAAGATCAACAGGGGGCTGGACACTGAAGCTTTCTTT.

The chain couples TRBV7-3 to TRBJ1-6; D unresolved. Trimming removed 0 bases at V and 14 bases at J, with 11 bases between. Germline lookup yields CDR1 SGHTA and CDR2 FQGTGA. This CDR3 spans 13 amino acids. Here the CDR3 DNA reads TGTGCCAGCAGCTTAACGAGCAGGTCTTCCCTCCACTTT. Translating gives CASSLTSRSSLHF.

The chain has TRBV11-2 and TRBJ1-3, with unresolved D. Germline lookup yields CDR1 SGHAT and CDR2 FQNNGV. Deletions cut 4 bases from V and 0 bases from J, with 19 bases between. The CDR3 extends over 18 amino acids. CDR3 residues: CASSSPAAFFSSGNTIYF. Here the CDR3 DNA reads TGTGCCAGCAGCTCCCCGGCGGCATTCTTTAGCTCTGGAAACACCATATATTTT.

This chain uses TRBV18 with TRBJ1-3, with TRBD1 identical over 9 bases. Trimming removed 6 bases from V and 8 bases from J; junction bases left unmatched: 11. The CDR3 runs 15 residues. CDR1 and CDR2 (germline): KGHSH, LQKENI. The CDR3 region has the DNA TGTGCCAGCTCGCGCAATCGGGACAGGGACCACACCATATATTTT. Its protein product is CASSRNRDRDHTIYF.

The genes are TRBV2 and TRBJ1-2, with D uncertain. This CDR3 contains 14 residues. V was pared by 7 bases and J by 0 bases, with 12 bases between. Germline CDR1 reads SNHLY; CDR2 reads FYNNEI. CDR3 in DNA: TGTGCCAGCATCGCCGACGGCTCTAACTATGGCTACACCTTC. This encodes CASIADGSNYGYTF.

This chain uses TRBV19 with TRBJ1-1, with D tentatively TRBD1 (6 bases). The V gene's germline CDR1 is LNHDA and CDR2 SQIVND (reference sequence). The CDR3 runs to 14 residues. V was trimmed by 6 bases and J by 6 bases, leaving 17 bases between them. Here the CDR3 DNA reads TGTGCCAGTAGCTATAATTACAGGGACCCTGAAGCTTTCTTT. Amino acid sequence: CASSYNYRDPEAFF.

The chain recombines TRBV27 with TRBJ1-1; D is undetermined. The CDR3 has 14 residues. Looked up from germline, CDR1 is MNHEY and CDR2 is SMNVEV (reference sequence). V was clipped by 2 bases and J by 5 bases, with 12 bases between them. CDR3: CASSLGQGRTEAFF. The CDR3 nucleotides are TGTGCCAGCAGTTTAGGGCAAGGGAGGACTGAAGCTTTCTTT.

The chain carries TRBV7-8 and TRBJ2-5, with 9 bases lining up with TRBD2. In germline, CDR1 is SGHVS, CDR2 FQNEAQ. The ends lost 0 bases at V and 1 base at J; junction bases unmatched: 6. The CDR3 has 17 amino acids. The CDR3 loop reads CASSLARGLAFQETQYF. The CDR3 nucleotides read TGTGCCAGCAGCTTAGCTAGAGGACTAGCGTTCCAAGAGACCCAGTACTTC.

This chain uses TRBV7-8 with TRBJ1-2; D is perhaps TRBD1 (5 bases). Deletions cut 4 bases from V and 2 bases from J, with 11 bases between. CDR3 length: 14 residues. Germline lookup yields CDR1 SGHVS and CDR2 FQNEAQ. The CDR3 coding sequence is TGTGCCAGCAGCTCATCCGGGACCAACTATGGCTACACCTTC. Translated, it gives CASSSSGTNYGYTF.

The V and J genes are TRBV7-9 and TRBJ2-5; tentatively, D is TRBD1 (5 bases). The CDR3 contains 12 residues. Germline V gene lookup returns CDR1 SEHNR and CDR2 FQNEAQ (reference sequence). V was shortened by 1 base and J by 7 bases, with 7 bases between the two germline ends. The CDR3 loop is CASSLGGATQYF. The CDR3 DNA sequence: TGTGCCAGCAGCTTAGGGGGCGCGACCCAGTACTTC.

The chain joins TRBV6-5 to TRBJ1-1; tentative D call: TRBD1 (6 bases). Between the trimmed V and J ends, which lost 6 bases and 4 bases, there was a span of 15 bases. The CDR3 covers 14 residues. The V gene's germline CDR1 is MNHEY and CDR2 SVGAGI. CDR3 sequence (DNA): TGTGCCAGCAGCATGCAGGGGTGGGGCACTGAAGCTTTCTTT. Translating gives CASSMQGWGTEAFF.

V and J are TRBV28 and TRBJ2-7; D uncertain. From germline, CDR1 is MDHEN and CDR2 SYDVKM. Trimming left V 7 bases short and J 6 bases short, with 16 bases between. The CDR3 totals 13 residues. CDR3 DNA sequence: TGTGCCAGCAAGGGAAGTCCTCCTCTCGAGCAGTACTTC. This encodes CASKGSPPLEQYF.

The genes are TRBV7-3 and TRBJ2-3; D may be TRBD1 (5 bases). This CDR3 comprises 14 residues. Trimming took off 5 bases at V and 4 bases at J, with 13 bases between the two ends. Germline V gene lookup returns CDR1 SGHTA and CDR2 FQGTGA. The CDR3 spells CASSLQGSADTQYF. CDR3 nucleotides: TGTGCCAGCAGCCTTCAGGGCTCGGCAGATACGCAGTATTTT. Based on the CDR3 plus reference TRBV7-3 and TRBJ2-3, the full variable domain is GAGVSQTPSNKVTEKGKYVELRCDPISGHTALYWYRQSLGQGPEFLIYFQGTGAADDSGLPNDRFFAVRPEGSVSTLKIQRTERGDSAVYLCASSLQGSADTQYFGPGTRLTVL.

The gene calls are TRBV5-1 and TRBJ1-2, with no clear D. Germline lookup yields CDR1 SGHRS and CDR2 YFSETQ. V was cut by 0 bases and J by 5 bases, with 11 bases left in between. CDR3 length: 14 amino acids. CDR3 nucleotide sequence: TGCGCCAGCAGCTTGGCTCGACAAGATTATGGCTACACCTTC. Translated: CASSLARQDYGYTF.

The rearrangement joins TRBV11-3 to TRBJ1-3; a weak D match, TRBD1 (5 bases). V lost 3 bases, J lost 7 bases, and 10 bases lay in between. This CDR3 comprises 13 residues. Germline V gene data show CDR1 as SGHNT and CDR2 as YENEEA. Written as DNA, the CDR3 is TGTGCCAGCAGCTTGATCGGGGGGAACACCATATATTTT. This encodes CASSLIGGNTIYF.

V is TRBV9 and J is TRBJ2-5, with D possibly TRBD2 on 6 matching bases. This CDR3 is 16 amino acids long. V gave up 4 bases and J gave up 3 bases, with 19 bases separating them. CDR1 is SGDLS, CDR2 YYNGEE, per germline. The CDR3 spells CASSLSPGLVEETQYF. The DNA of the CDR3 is TGTGCCAGCAGCCTTAGCCCGGGACTCGTGGAAGAGACCCAGTACTTC.

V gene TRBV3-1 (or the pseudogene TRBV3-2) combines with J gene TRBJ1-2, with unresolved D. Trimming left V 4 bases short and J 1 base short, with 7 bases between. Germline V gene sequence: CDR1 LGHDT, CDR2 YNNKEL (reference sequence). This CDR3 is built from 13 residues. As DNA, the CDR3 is TGTGCCAGCAGCCGTGTCAGTAACTATGGCTACACCTTC. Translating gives CASSRVSNYGYTF.

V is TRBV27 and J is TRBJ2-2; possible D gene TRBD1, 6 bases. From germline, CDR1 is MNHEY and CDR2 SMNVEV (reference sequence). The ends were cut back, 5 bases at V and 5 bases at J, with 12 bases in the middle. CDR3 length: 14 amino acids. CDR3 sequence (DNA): TGTGCCAGCAGTACCGGGACAAGTACCGGGGAGCTGTTTTTT. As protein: CASSTGTSTGELFF.